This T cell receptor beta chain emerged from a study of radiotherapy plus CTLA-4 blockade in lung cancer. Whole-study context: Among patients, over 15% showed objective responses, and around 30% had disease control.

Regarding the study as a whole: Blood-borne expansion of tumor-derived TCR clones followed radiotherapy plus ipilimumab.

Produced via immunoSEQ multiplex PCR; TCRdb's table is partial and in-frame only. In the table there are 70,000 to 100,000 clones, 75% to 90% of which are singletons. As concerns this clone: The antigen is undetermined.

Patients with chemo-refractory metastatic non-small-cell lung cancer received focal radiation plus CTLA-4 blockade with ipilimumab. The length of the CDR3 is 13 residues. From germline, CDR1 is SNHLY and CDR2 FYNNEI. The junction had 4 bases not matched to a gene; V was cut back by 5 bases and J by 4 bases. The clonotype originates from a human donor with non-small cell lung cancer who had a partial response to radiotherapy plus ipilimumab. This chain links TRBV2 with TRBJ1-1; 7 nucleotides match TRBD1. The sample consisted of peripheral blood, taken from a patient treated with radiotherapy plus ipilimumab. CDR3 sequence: CASSRQGLTEAFF. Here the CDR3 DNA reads TGTGCCAGCAGTCGACAGGGACTCACTGAAGCTTTCTTT.